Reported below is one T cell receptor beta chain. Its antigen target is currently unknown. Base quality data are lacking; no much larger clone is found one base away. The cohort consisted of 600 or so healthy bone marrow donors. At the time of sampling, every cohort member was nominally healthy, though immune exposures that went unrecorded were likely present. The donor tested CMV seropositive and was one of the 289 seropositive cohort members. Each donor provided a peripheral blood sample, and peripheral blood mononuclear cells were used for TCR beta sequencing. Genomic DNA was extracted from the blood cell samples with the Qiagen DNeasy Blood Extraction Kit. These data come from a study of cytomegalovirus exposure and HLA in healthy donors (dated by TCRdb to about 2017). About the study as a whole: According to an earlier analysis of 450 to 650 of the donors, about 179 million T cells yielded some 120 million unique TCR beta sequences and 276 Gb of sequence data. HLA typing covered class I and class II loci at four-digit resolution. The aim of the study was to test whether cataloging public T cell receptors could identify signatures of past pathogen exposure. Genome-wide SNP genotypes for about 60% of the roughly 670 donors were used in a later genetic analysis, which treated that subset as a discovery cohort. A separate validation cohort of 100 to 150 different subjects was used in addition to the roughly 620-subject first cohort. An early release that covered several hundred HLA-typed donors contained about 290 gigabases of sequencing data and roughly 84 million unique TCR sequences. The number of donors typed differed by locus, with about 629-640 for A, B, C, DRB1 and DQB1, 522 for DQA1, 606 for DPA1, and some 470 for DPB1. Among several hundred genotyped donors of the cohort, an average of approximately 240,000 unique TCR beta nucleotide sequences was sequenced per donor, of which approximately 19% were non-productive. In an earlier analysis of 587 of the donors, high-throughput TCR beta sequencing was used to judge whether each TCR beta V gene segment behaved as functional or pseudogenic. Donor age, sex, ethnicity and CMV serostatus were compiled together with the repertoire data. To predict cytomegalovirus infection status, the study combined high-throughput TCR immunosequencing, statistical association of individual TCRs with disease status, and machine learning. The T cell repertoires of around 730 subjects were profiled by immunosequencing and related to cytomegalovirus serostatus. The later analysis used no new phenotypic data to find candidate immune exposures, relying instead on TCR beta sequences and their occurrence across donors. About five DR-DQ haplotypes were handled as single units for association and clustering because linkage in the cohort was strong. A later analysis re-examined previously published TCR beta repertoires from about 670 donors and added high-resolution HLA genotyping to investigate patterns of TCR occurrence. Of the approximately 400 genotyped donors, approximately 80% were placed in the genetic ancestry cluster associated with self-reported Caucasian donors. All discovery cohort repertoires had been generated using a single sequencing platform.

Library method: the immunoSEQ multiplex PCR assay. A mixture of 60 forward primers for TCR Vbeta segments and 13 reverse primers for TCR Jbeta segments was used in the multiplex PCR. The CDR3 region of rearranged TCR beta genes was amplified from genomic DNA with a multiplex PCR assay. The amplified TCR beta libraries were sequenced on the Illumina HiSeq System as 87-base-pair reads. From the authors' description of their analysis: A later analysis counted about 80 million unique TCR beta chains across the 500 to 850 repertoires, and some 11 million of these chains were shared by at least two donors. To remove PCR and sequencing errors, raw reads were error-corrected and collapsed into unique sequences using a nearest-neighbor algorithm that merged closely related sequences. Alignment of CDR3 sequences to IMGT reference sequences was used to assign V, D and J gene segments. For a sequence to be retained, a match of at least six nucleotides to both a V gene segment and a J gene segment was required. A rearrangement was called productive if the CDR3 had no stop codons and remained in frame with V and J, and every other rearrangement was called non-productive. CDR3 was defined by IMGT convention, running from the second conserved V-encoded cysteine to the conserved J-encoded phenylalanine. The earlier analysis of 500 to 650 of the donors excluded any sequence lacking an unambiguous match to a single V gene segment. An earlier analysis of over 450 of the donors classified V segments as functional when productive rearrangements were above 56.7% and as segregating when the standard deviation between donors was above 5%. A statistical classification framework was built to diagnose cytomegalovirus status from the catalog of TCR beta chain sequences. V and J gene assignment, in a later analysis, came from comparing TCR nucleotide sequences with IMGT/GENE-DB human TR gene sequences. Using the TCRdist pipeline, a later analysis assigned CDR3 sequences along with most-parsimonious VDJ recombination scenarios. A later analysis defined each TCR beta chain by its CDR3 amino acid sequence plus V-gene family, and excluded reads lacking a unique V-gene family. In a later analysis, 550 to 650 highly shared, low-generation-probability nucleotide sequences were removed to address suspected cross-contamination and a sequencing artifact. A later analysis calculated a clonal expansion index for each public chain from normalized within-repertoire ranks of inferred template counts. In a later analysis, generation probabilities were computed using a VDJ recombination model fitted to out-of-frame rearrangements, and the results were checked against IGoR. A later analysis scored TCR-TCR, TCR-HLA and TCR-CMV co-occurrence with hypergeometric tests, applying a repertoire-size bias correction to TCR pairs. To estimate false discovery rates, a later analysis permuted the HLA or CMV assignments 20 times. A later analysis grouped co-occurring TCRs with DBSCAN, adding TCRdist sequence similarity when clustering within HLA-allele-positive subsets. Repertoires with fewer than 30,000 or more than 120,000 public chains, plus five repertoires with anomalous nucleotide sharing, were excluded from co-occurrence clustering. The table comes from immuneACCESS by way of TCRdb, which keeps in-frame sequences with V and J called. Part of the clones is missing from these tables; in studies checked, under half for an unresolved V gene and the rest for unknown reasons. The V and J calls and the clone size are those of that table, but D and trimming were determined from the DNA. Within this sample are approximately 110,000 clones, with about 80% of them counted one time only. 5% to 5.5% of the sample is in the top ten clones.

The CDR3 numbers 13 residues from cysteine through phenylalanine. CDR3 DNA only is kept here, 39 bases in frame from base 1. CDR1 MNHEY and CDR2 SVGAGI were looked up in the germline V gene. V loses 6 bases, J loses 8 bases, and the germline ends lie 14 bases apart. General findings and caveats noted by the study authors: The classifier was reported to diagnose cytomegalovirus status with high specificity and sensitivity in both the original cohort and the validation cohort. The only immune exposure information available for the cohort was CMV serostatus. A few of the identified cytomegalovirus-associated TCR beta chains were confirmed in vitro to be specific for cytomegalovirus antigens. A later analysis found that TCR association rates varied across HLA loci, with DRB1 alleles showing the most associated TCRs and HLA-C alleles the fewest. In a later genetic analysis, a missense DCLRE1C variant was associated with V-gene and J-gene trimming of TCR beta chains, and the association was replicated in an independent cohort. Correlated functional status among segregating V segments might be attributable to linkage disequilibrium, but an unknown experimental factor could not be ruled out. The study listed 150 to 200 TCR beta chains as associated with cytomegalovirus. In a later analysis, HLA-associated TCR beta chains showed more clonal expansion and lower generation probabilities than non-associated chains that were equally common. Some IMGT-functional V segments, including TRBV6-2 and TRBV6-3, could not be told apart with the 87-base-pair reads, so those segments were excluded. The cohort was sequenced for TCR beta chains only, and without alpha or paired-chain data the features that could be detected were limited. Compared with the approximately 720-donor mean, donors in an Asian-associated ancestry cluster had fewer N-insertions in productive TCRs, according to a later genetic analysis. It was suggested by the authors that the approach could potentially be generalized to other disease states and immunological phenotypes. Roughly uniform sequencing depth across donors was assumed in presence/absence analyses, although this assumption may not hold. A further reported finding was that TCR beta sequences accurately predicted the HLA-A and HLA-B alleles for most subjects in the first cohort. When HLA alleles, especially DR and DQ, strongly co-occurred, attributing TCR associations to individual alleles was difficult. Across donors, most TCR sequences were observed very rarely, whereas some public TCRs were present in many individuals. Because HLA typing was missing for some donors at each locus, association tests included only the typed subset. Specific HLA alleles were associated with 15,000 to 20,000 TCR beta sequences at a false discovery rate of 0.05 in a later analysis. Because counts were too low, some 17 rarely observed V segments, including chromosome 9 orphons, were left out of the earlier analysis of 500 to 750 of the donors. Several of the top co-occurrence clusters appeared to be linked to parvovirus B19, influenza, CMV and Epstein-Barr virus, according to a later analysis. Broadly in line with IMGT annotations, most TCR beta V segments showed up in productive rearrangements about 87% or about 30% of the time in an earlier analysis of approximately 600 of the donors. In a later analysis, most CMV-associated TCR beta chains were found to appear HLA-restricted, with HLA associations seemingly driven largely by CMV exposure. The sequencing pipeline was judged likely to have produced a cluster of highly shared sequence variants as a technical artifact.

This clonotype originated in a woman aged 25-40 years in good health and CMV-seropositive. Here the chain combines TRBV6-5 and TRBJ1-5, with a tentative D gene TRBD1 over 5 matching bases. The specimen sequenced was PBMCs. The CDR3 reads CASSYRADKPQHF. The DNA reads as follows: TGTGCCAGCAGCTACCGGGCGGACAAGCCCCAGCATTTT.